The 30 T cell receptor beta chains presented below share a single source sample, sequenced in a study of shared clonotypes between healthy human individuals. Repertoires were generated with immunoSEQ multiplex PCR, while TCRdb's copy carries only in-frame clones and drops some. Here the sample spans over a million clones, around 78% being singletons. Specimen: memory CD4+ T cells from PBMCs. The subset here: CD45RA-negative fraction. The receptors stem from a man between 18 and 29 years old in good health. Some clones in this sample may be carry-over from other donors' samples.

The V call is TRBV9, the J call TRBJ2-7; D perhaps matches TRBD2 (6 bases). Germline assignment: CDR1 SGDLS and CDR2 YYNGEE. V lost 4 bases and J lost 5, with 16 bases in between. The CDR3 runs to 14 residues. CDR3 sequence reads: CASSPRGGHDEQYF. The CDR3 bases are TGTGCCAGCAGCCCTAGAGGAGGGCACGACGAGCAGTACTTC.

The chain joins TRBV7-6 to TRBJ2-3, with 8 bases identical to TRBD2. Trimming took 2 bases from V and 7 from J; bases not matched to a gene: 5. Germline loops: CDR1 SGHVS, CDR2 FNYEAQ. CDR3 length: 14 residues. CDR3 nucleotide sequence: TGTGCCAGCAGCTTACCGGGAGGGCCGCATACGCAGTATTTT. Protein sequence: CASSLPGGPHTQYF. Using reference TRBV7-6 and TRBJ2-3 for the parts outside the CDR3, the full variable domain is GAGVSQSPRYKVTKRGQDVALRCDPISGHVSLYWYRQALGQGPEFLTYFNYEAQQDKSGLPNDRFSAERPEGSISTLTIQRTEQRDSAMYRCASSLPGGPHTQYFGPGTRLTVL.

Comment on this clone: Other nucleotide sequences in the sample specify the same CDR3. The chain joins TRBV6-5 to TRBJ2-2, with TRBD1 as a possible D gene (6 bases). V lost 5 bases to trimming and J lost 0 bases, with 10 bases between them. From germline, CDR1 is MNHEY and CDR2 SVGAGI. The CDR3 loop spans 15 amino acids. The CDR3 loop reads CASSRQGTNTGELFF. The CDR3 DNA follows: TGTGCCAGCAGTCGGCAGGGGACGAACACCGGGGAGCTGTTTTTT.

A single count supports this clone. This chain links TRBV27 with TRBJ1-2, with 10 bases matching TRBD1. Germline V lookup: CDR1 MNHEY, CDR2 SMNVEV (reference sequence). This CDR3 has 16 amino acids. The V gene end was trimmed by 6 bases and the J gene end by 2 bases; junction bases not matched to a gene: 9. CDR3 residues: CASRKGGTGENYGYTF. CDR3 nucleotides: TGTGCCAGCAGAAAGGGGGGGACAGGGGAAAACTATGGCTACACCTTC.

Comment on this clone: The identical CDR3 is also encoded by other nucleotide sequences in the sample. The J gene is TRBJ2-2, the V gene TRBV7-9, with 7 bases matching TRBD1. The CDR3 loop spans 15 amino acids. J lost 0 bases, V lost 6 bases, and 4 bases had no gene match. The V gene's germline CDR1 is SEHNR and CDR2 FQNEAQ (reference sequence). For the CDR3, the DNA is TGTGCCAGCAGGCCCGGACAGGCGAACACCGGGGAGCTGTTTTTT. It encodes CASRPGQANTGELFF.

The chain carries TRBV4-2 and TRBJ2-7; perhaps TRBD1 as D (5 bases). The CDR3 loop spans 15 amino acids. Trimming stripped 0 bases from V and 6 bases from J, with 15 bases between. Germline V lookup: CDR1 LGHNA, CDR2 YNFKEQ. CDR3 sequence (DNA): TGTGCCAGCAGCCAAGATACCAGGGTTGTTCGCGAGCAGTACTTC. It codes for CASSQDTRVVREQYF.

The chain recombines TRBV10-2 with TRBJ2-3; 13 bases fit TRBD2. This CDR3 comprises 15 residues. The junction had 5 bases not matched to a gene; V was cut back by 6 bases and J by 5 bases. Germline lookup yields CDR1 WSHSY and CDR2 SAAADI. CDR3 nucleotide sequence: TGCGCCAGCAGCCGACTAGCGGGAGGAGTAGATACGCAGTATTTT. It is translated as CASSRLAGGVDTQYF.

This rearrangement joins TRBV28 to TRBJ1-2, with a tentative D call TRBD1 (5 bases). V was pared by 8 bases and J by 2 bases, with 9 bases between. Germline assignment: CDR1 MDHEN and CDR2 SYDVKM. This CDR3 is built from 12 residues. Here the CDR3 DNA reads TGTGCCAGCCTCCGGGGGAACTATGGCTACACCTTC. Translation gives CASLRGNYGYTF.

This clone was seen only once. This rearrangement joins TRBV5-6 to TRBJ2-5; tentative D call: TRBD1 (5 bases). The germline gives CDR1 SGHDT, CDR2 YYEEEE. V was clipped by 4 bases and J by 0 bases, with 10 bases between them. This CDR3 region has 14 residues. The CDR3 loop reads CASSQDNYQETQYF. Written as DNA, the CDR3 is TGTGCCAGCAGCCAGGACAATTACCAAGAGACCCAGTACTTC.

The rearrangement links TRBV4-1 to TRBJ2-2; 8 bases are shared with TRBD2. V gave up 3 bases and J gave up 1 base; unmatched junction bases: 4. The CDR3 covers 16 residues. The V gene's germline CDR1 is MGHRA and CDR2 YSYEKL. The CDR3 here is CASSQSGRGNTGELFF. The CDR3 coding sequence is TGCGCCAGCAGCCAGAGCGGGAGAGGGAACACCGGGGAGCTGTTTTTT.

This CDR3 is CASSACPGELFF. DNA for the CDR3: TGCGCCAGCAGTGCTTGCCCCGGGGAGCTGTTTTTT. The J gene is TRBJ2-2, the V gene TRBV10-1; D gene uncertain. V was trimmed by 4 bases and J by 6 bases, leaving 6 bases between them. Germline V gene data show CDR1 as WNHNN and CDR2 as SYGVQD (reference sequence). CDR3 size: 12 residues.

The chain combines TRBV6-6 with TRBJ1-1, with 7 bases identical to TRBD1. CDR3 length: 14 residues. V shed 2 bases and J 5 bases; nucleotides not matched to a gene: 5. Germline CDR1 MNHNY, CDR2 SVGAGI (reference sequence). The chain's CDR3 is CASSYAGGGTEAFF. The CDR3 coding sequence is TGTGCCAGCAGTTACGCAGGGGGTGGGACTGAAGCTTTCTTT.

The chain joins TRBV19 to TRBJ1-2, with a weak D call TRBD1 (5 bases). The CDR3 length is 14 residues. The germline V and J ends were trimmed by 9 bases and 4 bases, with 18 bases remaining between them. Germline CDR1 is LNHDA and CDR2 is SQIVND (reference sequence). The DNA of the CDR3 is TGTGCCAGCAACCACCGGGACCGGACCTATGGCTACACCTTC. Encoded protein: CASNHRDRTYGYTF.

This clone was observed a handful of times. The CDR3 spells CASSLSGQGGYTF. CDR3 nucleotide sequence: TGTGCCAGCAGTTTATCAGGGCAGGGGGGCTACACCTTC. V is TRBV28 and J is TRBJ1-2; tentative D call: TRBD1 (6 bases). Trimming stripped 1 base from V and 8 bases from J, with 11 bases between. This CDR3 region has 13 residues. The germline gives CDR1 MDHEN, CDR2 SYDVKM.

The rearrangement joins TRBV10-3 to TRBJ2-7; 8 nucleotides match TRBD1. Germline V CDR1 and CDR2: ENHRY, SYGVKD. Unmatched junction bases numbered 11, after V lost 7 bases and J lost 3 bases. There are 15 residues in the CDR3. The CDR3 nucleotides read TGTGCCATCACCGATGGGGACAGGCAAATCTACGAGCAGTACTTC. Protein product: CAITDGDRQIYEQYF.

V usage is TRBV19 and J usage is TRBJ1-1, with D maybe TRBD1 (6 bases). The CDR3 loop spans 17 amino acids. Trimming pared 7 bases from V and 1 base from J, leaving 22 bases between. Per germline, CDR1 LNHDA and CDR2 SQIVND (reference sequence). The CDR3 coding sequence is TGTGCCAGTACCCCGGTTCTGCAGGGGTTAGGGAACACTGAAGCTTTCTTT. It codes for CASTPVLQGLGNTEAFF.

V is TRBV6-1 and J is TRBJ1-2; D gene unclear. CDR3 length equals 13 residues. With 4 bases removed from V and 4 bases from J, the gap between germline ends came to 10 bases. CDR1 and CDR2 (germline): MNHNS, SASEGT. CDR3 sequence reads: CASSASSGYGYTF. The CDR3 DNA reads TGTGCCAGCAGTGCTTCCTCGGGCTATGGCTACACCTTC.

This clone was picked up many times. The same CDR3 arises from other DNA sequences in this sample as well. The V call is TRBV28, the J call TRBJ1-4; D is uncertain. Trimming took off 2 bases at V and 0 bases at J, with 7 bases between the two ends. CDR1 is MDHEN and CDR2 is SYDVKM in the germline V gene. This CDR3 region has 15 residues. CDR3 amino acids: CASSLGGATNEKLFF. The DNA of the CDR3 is TGTGCCAGCAGTTTAGGCGGTGCAACTAATGAAAAACTGTTTTTT.

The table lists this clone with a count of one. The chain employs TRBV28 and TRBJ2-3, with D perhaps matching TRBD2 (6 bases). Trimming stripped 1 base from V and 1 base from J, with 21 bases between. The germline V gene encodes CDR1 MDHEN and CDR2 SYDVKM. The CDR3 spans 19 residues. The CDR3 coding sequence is TGTGCCAGCAGTTTATTTTGGTACGGAGCGGGTGAAGGCACAGATACGCAGTATTTT. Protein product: CASSLFWYGAGEGTDTQYF.

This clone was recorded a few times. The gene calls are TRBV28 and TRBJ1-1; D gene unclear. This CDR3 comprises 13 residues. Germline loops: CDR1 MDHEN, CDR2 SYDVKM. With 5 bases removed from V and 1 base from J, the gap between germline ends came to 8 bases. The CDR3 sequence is CASSPQRNTEAFF. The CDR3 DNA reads TGTGCCAGCAGTCCCCAGAGGAACACTGAAGCTTTCTTT.

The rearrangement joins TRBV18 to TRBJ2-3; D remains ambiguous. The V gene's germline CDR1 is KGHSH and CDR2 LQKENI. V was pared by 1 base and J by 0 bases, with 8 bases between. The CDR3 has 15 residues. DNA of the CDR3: TGTGCCAGCTCACCACAATTTGCTAGCACAGATACGCAGTATTTT. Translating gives CASSPQFASTDTQYF.

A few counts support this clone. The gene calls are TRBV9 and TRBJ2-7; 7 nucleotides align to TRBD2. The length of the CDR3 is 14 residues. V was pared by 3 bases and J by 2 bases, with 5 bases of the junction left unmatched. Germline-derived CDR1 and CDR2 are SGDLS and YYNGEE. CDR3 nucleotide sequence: TGTGCCAGCAGCGAGCTAGCGGAGCCCTACGAGCAGTACTTC. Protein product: CASSELAEPYEQYF.

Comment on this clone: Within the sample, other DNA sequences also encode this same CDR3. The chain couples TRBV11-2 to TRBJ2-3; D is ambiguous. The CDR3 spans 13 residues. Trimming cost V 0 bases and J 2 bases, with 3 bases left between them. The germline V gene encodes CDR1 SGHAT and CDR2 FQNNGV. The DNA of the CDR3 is TGTGCCAGCAGCTTAGATTACACAGATACGCAGTATTTT. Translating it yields CASSLDYTDTQYF.

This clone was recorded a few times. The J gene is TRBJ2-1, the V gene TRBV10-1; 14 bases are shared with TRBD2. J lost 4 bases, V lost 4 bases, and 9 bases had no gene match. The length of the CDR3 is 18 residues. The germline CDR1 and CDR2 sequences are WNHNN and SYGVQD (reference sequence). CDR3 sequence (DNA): TGCGCCAGCAGTGTCGGACTAGCGGGAGGTGAGGCATACAATGAGCAGTTCTTC. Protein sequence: CASSVGLAGGEAYNEQFF.

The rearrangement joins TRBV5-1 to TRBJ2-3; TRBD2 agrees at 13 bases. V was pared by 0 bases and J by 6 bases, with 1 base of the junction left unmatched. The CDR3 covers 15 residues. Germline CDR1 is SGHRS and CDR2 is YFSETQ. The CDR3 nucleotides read TGCGCCAGCAGCTTGGGGACTAGCGGGAGCGATACGCAGTATTTT. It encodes CASSLGTSGSDTQYF. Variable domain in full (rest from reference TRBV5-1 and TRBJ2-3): KAGVTQTPRYLIKTRGQQVTLSCSPISGHRSVSWYQQTPGQGLQFLFEYFSETQRNKGNFPGRFSGRQFSNSRSEMNVSTLELGDSALYLCASSLGTSGSDTQYFGPGTRLTVL.

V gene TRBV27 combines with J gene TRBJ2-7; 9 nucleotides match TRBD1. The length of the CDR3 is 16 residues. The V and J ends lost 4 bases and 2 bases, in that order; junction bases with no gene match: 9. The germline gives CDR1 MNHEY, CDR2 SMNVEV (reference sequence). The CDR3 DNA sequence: TGTGCCAGCAGTTCGTCCCGGGGACAGGGAGCCTACGAGCAGTACTTC. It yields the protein CASSSSRGQGAYEQYF.

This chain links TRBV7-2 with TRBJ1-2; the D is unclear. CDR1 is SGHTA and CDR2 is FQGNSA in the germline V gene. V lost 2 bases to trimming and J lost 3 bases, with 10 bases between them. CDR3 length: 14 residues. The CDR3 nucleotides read TGTGCCAGCAGCTTAACAGCCGGAGACTATGGCTACACCTTC. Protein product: CASSLTAGDYGYTF.

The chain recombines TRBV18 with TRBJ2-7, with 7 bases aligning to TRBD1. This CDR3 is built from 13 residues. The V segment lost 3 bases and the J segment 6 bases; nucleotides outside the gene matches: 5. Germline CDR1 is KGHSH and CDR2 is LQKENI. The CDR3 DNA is TGTGCCAGCTCACCGGGCCAGGGGGTCGAGCAGTACTTC. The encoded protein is CASSPGQGVEQYF.

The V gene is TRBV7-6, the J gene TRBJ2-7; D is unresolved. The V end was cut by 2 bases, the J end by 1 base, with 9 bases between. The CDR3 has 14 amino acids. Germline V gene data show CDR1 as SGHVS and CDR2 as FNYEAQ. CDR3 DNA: TGTGCCAGCAGCTTATTGTCCGAGTCCTACGAGCAGTACTTC. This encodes CASSLLSESYEQYF. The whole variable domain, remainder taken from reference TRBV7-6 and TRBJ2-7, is GAGVSQSPRYKVTKRGQDVALRCDPISGHVSLYWYRQALGQGPEFLTYFNYEAQQDKSGLPNDRFSAERPEGSISTLTIQRTEQRDSAMYRCASSLLSESYEQYFGPGTRLTVT.

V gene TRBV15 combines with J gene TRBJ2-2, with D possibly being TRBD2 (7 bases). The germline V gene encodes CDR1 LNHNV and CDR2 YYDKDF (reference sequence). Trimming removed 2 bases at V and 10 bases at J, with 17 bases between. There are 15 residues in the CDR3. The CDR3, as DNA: TGTGCCACCAGCAGACTTATACAGGGAGGGGTGGAGCTGTTTTTT. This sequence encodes CATSRLIQGGVELFF.